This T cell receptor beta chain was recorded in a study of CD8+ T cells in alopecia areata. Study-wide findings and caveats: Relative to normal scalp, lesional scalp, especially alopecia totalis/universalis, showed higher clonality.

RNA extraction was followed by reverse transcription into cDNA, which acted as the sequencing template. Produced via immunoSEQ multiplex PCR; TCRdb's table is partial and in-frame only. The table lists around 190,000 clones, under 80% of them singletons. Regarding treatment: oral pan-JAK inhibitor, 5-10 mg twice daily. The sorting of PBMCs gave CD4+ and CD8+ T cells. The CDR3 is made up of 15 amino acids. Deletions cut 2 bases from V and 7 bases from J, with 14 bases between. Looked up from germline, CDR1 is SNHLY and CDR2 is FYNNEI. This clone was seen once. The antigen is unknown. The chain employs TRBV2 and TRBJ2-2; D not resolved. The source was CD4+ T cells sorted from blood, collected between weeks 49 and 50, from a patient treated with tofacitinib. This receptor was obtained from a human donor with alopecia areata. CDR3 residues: CASSEPLQTLGELFF. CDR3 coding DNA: TGTGCCAGCAGTGAACCCTTACAGACGCTCGGGGAGCTGTTTTTT.